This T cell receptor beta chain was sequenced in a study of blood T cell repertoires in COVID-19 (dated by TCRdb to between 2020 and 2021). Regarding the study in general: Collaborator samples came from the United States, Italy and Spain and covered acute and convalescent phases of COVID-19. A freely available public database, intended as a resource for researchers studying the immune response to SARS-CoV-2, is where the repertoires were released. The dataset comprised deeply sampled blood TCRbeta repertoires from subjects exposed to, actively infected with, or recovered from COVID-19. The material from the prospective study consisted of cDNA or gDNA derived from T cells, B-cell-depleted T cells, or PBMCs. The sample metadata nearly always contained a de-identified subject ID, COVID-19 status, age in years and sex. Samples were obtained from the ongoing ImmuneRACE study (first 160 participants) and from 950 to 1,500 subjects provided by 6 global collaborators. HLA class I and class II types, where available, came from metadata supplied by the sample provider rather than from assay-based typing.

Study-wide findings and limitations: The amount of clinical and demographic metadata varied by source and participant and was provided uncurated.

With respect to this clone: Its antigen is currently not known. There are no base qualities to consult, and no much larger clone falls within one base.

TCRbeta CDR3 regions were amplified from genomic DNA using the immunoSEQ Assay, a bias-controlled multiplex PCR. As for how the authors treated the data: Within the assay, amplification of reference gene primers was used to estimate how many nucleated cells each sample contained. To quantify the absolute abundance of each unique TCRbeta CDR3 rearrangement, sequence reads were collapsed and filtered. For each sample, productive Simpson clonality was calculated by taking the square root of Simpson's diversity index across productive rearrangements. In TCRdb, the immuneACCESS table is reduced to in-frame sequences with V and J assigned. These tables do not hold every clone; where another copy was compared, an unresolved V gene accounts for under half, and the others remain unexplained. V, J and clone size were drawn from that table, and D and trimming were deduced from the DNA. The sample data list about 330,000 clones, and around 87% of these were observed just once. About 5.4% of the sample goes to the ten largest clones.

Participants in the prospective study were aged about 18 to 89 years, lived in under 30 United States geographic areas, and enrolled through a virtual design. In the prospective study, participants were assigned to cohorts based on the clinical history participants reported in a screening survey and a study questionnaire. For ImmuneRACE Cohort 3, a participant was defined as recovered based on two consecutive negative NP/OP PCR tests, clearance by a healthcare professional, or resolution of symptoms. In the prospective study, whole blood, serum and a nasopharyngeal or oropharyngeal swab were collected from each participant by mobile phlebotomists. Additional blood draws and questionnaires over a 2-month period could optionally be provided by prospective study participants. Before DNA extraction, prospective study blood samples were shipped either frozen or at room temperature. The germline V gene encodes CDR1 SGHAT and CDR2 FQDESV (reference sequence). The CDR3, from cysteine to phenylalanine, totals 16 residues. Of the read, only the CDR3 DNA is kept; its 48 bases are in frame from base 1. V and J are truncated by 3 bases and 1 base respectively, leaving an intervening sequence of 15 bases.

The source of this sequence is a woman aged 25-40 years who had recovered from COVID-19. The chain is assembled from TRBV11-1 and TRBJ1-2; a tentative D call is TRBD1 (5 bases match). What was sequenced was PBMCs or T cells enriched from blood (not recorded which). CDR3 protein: CASSFSGLQGNYGYTF. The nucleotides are TGTGCCAGCAGCTTCTCAGGGCTTCAGGGTAACTATGGCTACACCTTC.